The TCR beta chain under discussion was sequenced for a study of blood T cell repertoires in COVID-19. Study-wide context: COVID-19 samples collected from the United States, Italy and Spain covered acute and convalescent phases.

Under the authors' procedure: Estimation of nucleated cell counts was performed using reference gene primer amplification. TCRdb's table, derived via immunoSEQ multiplex PCR, lists solely in-frame clones and lacks some. D and trimming come from the DNA, and the V and J calls and clone size come from that table. The sample has more than 80,000 clones, roughly four fifths seen once. This CDR3 spans 15 amino acids. Germline-derived CDR1 and CDR2 are MNHEY and SVGAGI. Trimming cost V 7 bases and J 4 bases; bases outside gene matches: 8. This chain links TRBV6-5 with TRBJ2-2, with 8 bases fitting TRBD1. The sequencing sample was made of peripheral blood. The receptor was isolated from a man in his fifties or sixties with active or convalescent COVID-19. The CDR3 here is CASIFDRGGTGELFF. CDR3 bases: TGTGCCAGCATCTTCGACAGGGGTGGCACCGGGGAGCTGTTTTTT.